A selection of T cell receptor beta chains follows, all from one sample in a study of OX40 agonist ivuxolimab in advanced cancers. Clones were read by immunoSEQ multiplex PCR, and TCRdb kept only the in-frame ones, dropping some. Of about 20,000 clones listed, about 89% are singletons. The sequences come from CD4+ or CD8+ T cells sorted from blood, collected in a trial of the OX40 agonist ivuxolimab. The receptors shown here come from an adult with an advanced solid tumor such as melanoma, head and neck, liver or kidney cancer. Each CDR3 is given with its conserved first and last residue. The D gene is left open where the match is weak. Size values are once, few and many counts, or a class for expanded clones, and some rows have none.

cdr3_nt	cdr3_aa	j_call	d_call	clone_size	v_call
TGTGCCAGCAGCCCTGGCAGCGGGGGGTACCATACGCAGTATTTT	CASSPGSGGYHTQYF	TRBJ2-3	TRBD2	.	TRBV5-6
TGTGCCAGCAGTGGGACAGGGGGGGTTCGACAGTTCTTC	CASSGTGGVRQFF	TRBJ2-1	TRBD1	.	TRBV7-9
TGTGCCAGCAGTCCCGCTGGAGCGGGGATCCACGAGCAGTACTTC	CASSPAGAGIHEQYF	TRBJ2-7	TRBD2	.	TRBV2
TGTGCCAGCAGACCCCAGTTTGGGTGGACCGGGGAGCTGTTTTTT	CASRPQFGWTGELFF	TRBJ2-2	.	.	TRBV27
TGTGCCAGCAGCTCCGACCGGGACAGGGGTGAGACCCAGTACTTC	CASSSDRDRGETQYF	TRBJ2-5	TRBD1	.	TRBV5-4
TGTGCCAGCAGCCTACCGGACTCCTACAATGAGCAGTTCTTC	CASSLPDSYNEQFF	TRBJ2-1	.	.	TRBV5-4
TGTGCCAGCCTCAGGCACGTGAACACTGAAGCTTTCTTT	CASLRHVNTEAFF	TRBJ1-1	.	few	TRBV9
TGTGCCAGCAGCCCAAGTACAGGGGATCTTTATCAGCCCCAGCATTTT	CASSPSTGDLYQPQHF	TRBJ1-5	TRBD1	.	TRBV7-9
TGTGCCAGCAGTGAAGCGCCCCCTGGTCTCGATGAGCAGTTCTTC	CASSEAPPGLDEQFF	TRBJ2-1	.	.	TRBV2
TGTGCCAGCAGTCACCGGGGCTATGGCTACACCTTC	CASSHRGYGYTF	TRBJ1-2	.	.	TRBV7-9
TGTGCCAGCAGTGAGGGGTACTACGAGCAGTACTTC	CASSEGYYEQYF	TRBJ2-7	.	.	TRBV2
TGTGCCAGCAGCCCTAGCGGGGCACTGACCGGGGAGCTGTTTTTT	CASSPSGALTGELFF	TRBJ2-2	TRBD2	medium-sized	TRBV5-4
TGCAGCGTTGTGTTAGGTGAAAAACTGTTTTTT	CSVVLGEKLFF	TRBJ1-4	.	.	TRBV29-1
TGTGCCAGCAGTGACGGGCCCTTTTACGAGCAGTACTTC	CASSDGPFYEQYF	TRBJ2-7	.	.	TRBV2
TGTGCCAGCAGCTCCCTGACGGGACTCGCTTTCTACGAGCAGTACTTC	CASSSLTGLAFYEQYF	TRBJ2-7	.	once	TRBV5-6
TGTGCCAGCAGCCTAGGACAGGGGACCTCCTACGAGCAGTACTTC	CASSLGQGTSYEQYF	TRBJ2-7	TRBD1	.	TRBV7-6
TGTGCCAGCAGCAAAGATGGGACAGGGCCCTTTTACTCTGGAAACACCATATATTTT	CASSKDGTGPFYSGNTIYF	TRBJ1-3	TRBD1	.	TRBV7-9
TGTGCCTGGACAGGGGGAAACCAAGAGACCCAGTACTTC	CAWTGGNQETQYF	TRBJ2-5	TRBD1	.	TRBV30
TGTGCCAGCAGTTACTCTCGTCGGGGGGCCATTTACGAGCAGTACTTC	CASSYSRRGAIYEQYF	TRBJ2-7	.	.	TRBV6-5
TGTGCCACCAGCAGGCCCCCTGGGGTCGGTCAGCCCCAGCATTTT	CATSRPPGVGQPQHF	TRBJ1-5	.	.	TRBV15
TGTGCCAGCAGCTTTGGGGGACTAGCGGACACAGATACGCAGTATTTT	CASSFGGLADTDTQYF	TRBJ2-3	TRBD2	.	TRBV11-2
TGTGCCAGCAGTTTCCGGGACGTGAATGAAGCTTTCTTT	CASSFRDVNEAFF	TRBJ1-1	.	.	TRBV6-6
TGTGCCAGCAGTGAAAAGGAGCGGAGCACAGATACGCAGTATTTT	CASSEKERSTDTQYF	TRBJ2-3	.	once	TRBV2
TGTGCCAGCAGCCCAGACACTCTAAATTCACCCCTCCACTTT	CASSPDTLNSPLHF	TRBJ1-6	.	.	TRBV5-4
TGTGCCAGCAGCTTAGGTTTTGCGGGCAGCAACACTGAAGCTTTCTTT	CASSLGFAGSNTEAFF	TRBJ1-1	.	.	TRBV11-2
TGTGCCTGGAGTGTCATACTCCAAGAGACCCAGTACTTC	CAWSVILQETQYF	TRBJ2-5	.	.	TRBV30
TGTGCCAGCAGTGAAGGCGAGGGAGGAGGGCCTGGGGCCAACGTCCTGACTTTC	CASSEGEGGGPGANVLTF	TRBJ2-6	.	.	TRBV6-1
TGTGCCAGCAGCTCCAATGACGGTCCCGACCCGAACAATGAGCAGTTCTTC	CASSSNDGPDPNNEQFF	TRBJ2-1	.	.	TRBV7-9
TGTGCCAGCAGCTCGGGACTAGCGGGCGAAGAGACCCAGTACTTC	CASSSGLAGEETQYF	TRBJ2-5	TRBD2	.	TRBV5-4
TGTGCCAGCTCACCTGCAGGGGGTTACTTTACAGATACGCAGTATTTT	CASSPAGGYFTDTQYF	TRBJ2-3	TRBD1	.	TRBV18
TGCGCCAGCCAGGACAGATCAAATGAAAAACTGTTTTTT	CASQDRSNEKLFF	TRBJ1-4	.	.	TRBV10-1
TGCGCCAGCAGTTTTGTCCTGACAGGGGTTTCCTCTGGAAACACCATATATTTT	CASSFVLTGVSSGNTIYF	TRBJ1-3	TRBD1	.	TRBV23-1
TGTGCCATCGGGCCAGGGGAGGCCTACGAGCAGTACTTC	CAIGPGEAYEQYF	TRBJ2-7	.	.	TRBV10-3
TGTGCCAGCAGCCAAGTTGCACAGGGATACGCTTTCTTT	CASSQVAQGYAFF	TRBJ1-1	.	few	TRBV14
TGTGCCAGCAGCGTAGGGGCAAACTATGGCTACACCTTC	CASSVGANYGYTF	TRBJ1-2	.	.	TRBV9
TGTGCCACCTCCACCGGGGAGCTGTTTTTT	CATSTGELFF	TRBJ2-2	.	.	TRBV11-2
TGTGCCAGCAGCTTGGCCGAAAACAATGAGCAGTTCTTC	CASSLAENNEQFF	TRBJ2-1	.	.	TRBV5-4
TGTGCCAGCAGTGCCAATGCCGGGACTACCTACAATGAGCAGTTCTTC	CASSANAGTTYNEQFF	TRBJ2-1	TRBD2	.	TRBV27
TGTGCCAGCACGGGGGAAGACACAGATACGCAGTATTTT	CASTGEDTDTQYF	TRBJ2-3	.	.	TRBV2
TGTGCCAGCATCAGGACAGGGGGATCCTACAATGAGCAGTTCTTC	CASIRTGGSYNEQFF	TRBJ2-1	TRBD1	.	TRBV19
TGCGCCAGCAGTGAAAATCTAGGGAGGAACACTGAAGCTTTCTTT	CASSENLGRNTEAFF	TRBJ1-1	.	once	TRBV10-2
TGTGCCAGCAGCCCAACAGAGGGACTAGCGGGGAACACCGGGGAGCTGTTTTTT	CASSPTEGLAGNTGELFF	TRBJ2-2	TRBD2	few	TRBV7-9
TGCGCCAGCAGCCACCCAGGGGGTACCTACGAGCAGTACTTC	CASSHPGGTYEQYF	TRBJ2-7	TRBD1	.	TRBV5-1
TGTGCCAGCAGCTTAGCTGGGCGGTACGAGCAGTACTTC	CASSLAGRYEQYF	TRBJ2-7	.	.	TRBV7-9
TGTGCCAGCTCTAATCAGGGCCCCCTAAACTATGGCTACACCTTC	CASSNQGPLNYGYTF	TRBJ1-2	.	few	TRBV21-1
TGTGCCAGCAGTTACGAGTGGGGGGGCACAGATACGCAGTATTTT	CASSYEWGGTDTQYF	TRBJ2-3	.	.	TRBV6-5
TGTGCCAGCAGCCCTAAAATATCCAAAAACATTCAGTACTTC	CASSPKISKNIQYF	TRBJ2-4	.	.	TRBV12-1
TGTGCCAGCAGCTTTTGGCAGGGGGCTTGGGAGGGCTACACCTTC	CASSFWQGAWEGYTF	TRBJ1-2	TRBD1	.	TRBV5-4
TGTGCCAGCAGCCCCCTGGGGGGGGCGAGCTACAATGAGCAGTTCTTC	CASSPLGGASYNEQFF	TRBJ2-1	.	.	TRBV7-9
TGTGCCAGCAGCAAACGGACTACCCAAGAGACCCAGTACTTC	CASSKRTTQETQYF	TRBJ2-5	.	medium-sized	TRBV7-6
TGTGCCAGCAGTGAGCTAACCGGGACAGGCAACTATGGCTACACCTTC	CASSELTGTGNYGYTF	TRBJ1-2	TRBD1	.	TRBV6-1
TGTGCCAGCAGTGAACGGGGGAATTCACCCCTCCACTTT	CASSERGNSPLHF	TRBJ1-6	.	.	TRBV2
TGTGCCAGCAGCTTGGGGCAGGGGCCCTCCTACGAGCAGTACTTC	CASSLGQGPSYEQYF	TRBJ2-7	.	.	TRBV7-8
TGCGCCAGCAGCTTGGCTTCTAGACCGGCAGATACGCAGTATTTT	CASSLASRPADTQYF	TRBJ2-3	.	.	TRBV5-1
TGTGCCAGCAGCTTGGGGGTTGAAGCTTTCTTT	CASSLGVEAFF	TRBJ1-1	.	.	TRBV5-5
TGTGCCAGCAGCTTGGCCGGGGTGGTCACCGGGGAGCTGTTTTTT	CASSLAGVVTGELFF	TRBJ2-2	.	.	TRBV7-1
TGTGCCAGCAGCTTGGGACAGCCCACAGATACGCAGTATTTT	CASSLGQPTDTQYF	TRBJ2-3	.	.	TRBV5-8